The 8 T cell receptor beta chains reported below all come from one sample, sequenced in a study of blood T cell repertoires in COVID-19. Repertoires were generated with immunoSEQ multiplex PCR, while TCRdb's copy carries only in-frame clones and drops some. The sample has about 66,000 clones; roughly 86% are singletons. Sequenced sample: peripheral blood. The receptors stem from a man in his sixties with acute or convalescent COVID-19.

V gene TRBV11-3 combines with J gene TRBJ2-1; TRBD1 aligns across 10 bases. The J segment lost 2 bases and the V segment lost 4 bases, leaving 11 bases of the junction unmatched. Germline V lookup: CDR1 SGHNT, CDR2 YENEEA. The CDR3 sequence is 18 residues long. Here the CDR3 DNA reads TGTGCCAGCAGCTCAAGACAGGGGGCCCTAGTAGCCTACAATGAGCAGTTCTTC. Residues: CASSSRQGALVAYNEQFF.

The V and J genes are TRBV14 and TRBJ1-6; 9 nucleotides match TRBD1. After removal of 7 bases from V and 10 bases from J, the junction contained 5 bases not matched to a gene. CDR3 size: 13 residues. In germline, CDR1 is SGHDN, CDR2 FVKESK. In DNA form, the CDR3 reads TGTGCCAGCACCCGGGACAGGGAGTCACCCCTCCACTTT. Translating gives CASTRDRESPLHF. Supplemented by reference TRBV14 and TRBJ1-6, the full variable domain reads EAGVTQFPSHSVIEKGQTVTLRCDPISGHDNLYWYRRVMGKEIKFLLHFVKESKQDESGMPNNRFLAERTGGTYSTLKVQPAELEDSGVYFCASTRDRESPLHFGNGTRLTVT.

The chain has TRBV29-1 and TRBJ2-1, with TRBD1 as a possible D gene (5 bases). The germline CDR1 and CDR2 sequences are SQVTM and ANQGSEA. The CDR3 runs to 16 residues. V was pared by 1 base and J by 0 bases, with 13 bases between. DNA of the CDR3: TGCAGCGTTGAAGCTGGGGCCGCGAGCTCCTACAATGAGCAGTTCTTC. It encodes CSVEAGAASSYNEQFF.

This chain links TRBV6-5 with TRBJ1-1; a possible D gene is TRBD1 (5 bases). CDR3 length: 13 amino acids. Germline V CDR1 and CDR2: MNHEY, SVGAGI. V lost 6 bases, J lost 5 bases, and 13 bases lay in between. The CDR3 loop reads CASRPGLATEAFF. The DNA for the CDR3 is TGTGCCAGCAGACCGGGACTGGCGACTGAAGCTTTCTTT.

The chain recombines TRBV7-2 with TRBJ2-3; weak D call: TRBD1 (5 bases). Germline CDR1 and CDR2: SGHTA and FQGNSA. The CDR3 is 15 residues long. Trimming stripped 4 bases from V and 0 bases from J, with 11 bases between. CDR3 nucleotide sequence: TGTGCCAGCAGCTACCGATCAGGGAGCACAGATACGCAGTATTTT. It translates to CASSYRSGSTDTQYF.

This chain uses TRBV6-1 with TRBJ2-1; possibly TRBD2 for D (6 bases). The germline CDR1 and CDR2 sequences are MNHNS and SASEGT. The CDR3 is 16 amino acids. V shed 3 bases and J shed 7 bases, with 19 bases lying between them. CDR3 sequence: CASSELMGGARNEQFF. The CDR3 coding sequence is TGTGCCAGCAGTGAGCTGATGGGCGGGGCTCGGAATGAGCAGTTCTTC.

V gene TRBV7-9 combines with J gene TRBJ1-1, with 7 bases matching TRBD1. The V and J ends lost 7 bases and 5 bases, in that order; junction bases with no gene match: 13. Germline CDR1 is SEHNR and CDR2 is FQNEAQ (reference sequence). The CDR3 is 15 amino acids. As DNA, the CDR3 is TGTGCCAGCACCCCCGTGCAGGGGGAAAAGACTGAAGCTTTCTTT. Amino acid sequence: CASTPVQGEKTEAFF.

This sequence joins TRBV5-1 and TRBJ2-7, with 7 bases lining up with TRBD1. The length of the CDR3 is 13 residues. J lost 2 bases, V lost 5 bases, and 4 bases had no gene match. The germline gives CDR1 SGHRS, CDR2 YFSETQ. CDR3 in DNA: TGCGCCAGCAGTGACAGGGTTACCTACGAGCAGTACTTC. This encodes CASSDRVTYEQYF.